The rows below give T cell receptor beta chains drawn from one sample of a study of human T cells and chemical hapten exposure. Each CDR3 protein gets one entry after TCRdb re-called the RACE reads with MiXCR. The table has under 100,000 distinct CDR3 sequences, 8% to 13% seen once. The sample consisted of whole blood, taken in connection with sensitization to the hapten diphenylcyclopropenone (DPC). The receptors originated from a woman in her 50s with alopecia areata. Some clones in this sample may be carry-over from other donors' samples. Both conserved end residues are part of each CDR3. A D gene is named only where the DNA matches it firmly. Some rows mark clone size as missing; the rest say once, few, many or name a class of expanded clone.

CASERRGTSYEQYF	TGTGCCAGCGAACGCCGTGGGACATCCTACGAGCAGTACTTC	.	TRBV2	many	TRBJ2-7
CASSQGFSGNTIYF	TGTGCCAGCAGCCAAGGCTTCTCTGGAAACACCATATATTTT	.	TRBV3-1	many	TRBJ1-3
CASSPFPGQGYEQYF	TGTGCCAGCAGCCCGTTCCCTGGACAGGGTTACGAGCAGTACTTC	TRBD1	TRBV7-6	many	TRBJ2-7
CASSLWGADAKNIQYF	TGTGCCAGCAGCCTATGGGGGGCGGATGCCAAAAACATTCAGTACTTC	.	TRBV3-2	.	TRBJ2-4
CASNIYGRGTGAEAFF	TGTGCCAGCAACATCTACGGCCGCGGGACAGGGGCTGAAGCTTTCTTT	TRBD1	TRBV28	many	TRBJ1-1
CASSSTGRQTYEQYF	TGTGCCAGCAGCTCGACCGGAAGGCAGACCTACGAGCAGTACTTC	.	TRBV7-9	many	TRBJ2-7
CASSQGAGPKQPQHF	TGTGCCAGCAGCCAAGGTGCAGGGCCCAAGCAGCCCCAGCATTTT	.	TRBV4-2	many	TRBJ1-5
CASSSSGVNQPQHF	TGTGCCAGCAGCTCCTCAGGCGTCAATCAGCCCCAGCATTTT	.	TRBV13	.	TRBJ1-5
CASSLLGGSTYEQYF	TGCGCCAGCAGCTTGTTAGGTGGGTCCACCTACGAGCAGTACTTC	.	TRBV5-1	few	TRBJ2-7
CASGRAGGTYEQYF	TGTGCCAGCGGCCGGGCCGGGGGAACCTACGAGCAGTACTTC	.	TRBV12-3/TRBV12-4	many	TRBJ2-7
CASSIRDNTDTQYF	TGTGCCAGCAGCATACGGGACAACACAGATACGCAGTATTTT	.	TRBV7-9	many	TRBJ2-3
CASSLGSGANVQTF	TGTGCCAGCAGCCTGGGTTCCGGGGCCAACGTCCAGACTTTC	.	TRBV14	.	TRBJ2-6
CASSLVNFGNTIYF	TGTGCCAGCAGCTTAGTTAATTTTGGAAACACCATATATTTT	.	TRBV7-2	many	TRBJ1-3
CASSLVGGGKLFF	TGTGCCAGCAGTTTAGTAGGAGGGGGGAAGCTGTTTTTT	.	TRBV12-3/TRBV12-4	.	TRBJ2-2
CASSLFRGSSYNEQFF	TGCGCCAGCAGCTTGTTCCGCGGGAGCTCCTACAATGAGCAGTTCTTC	TRBD2	TRBV5-1	many	TRBJ2-1
CASSLAAGGLYEQYF	TGTGCCAGCAGCTTAGCGGCAGGGGGGCTTTACGAGCAGTACTTC	.	TRBV7-6	many	TRBJ2-7
CASSLQVGYEQYF	TGTGCCAGCAGTTTACAGGTTGGCTACGAGCAGTACTTC	.	TRBV27	many	TRBJ2-7
CSARDGSGGTIQDEQYF	TGCAGTGCTAGAGATGGTAGCGGGGGTACGATTCAGGACGAGCAGTACTTC	TRBD2	TRBV20-1	many	TRBJ2-7
CASRGAYGGELFF	TGTGCCAGCAGGGGAGCCTACGGCGGGGAGCTGTTTTTT	.	TRBV2	.	TRBJ2-2
CASSAAGLDTQYF	TGTGCCAGCTCAGCCGCGGGCCTGGATACGCAGTATTTT	.	TRBV18	many	TRBJ2-3
CASGRGDSGNTIYF	TGCGCCAGCGGCAGGGGTGACTCTGGAAACACCATATATTTT	.	TRBV5-1	many	TRBJ1-3
CASSLDNYGYTF	TGCGCCAGCAGCTTGGACAACTATGGCTACACCTTC	.	TRBV5-1	few	TRBJ1-2
CSARVINTRHDGYTF	TGCAGTGCTAGAGTTATCAATACGCGACATGATGGCTACACCTTC	.	TRBV20-1	few	TRBJ1-2
CSVSLEGSSYEQYF	TGCAGCGTTTCGCTGGAGGGGAGCTCCTACGAGCAGTACTTC	.	TRBV29-1	.	TRBJ2-7
CASSKGSSNTEAFF	TGTGCCAGCAGTAAAGGGAGCTCTAACACTGAAGCTTTCTTT	.	TRBV12-3/TRBV12-4	few	TRBJ1-1
CASRWTGAMETQYF	TGTGCCAGCAGGTGGACAGGGGCTATGGAGACCCAGTACTTC	TRBD1	TRBV6-2/TRBV6-3	.	TRBJ2-5
CASSSPSGGSYEQYF	TGTGCCAGCAGTTCGCCGTCAGGGGGATCTTACGAGCAGTACTTC	TRBD1	TRBV28	.	TRBJ2-7
CASTGGTAIRPQHF	TGTGCCAGCACGGGGGGAACGGCAATCAGGCCCCAGCATTTT	.	TRBV28	.	TRBJ1-5
CASSSSRQGATEAFF	TGTGCCAGCAGCTCCTCCCGACAGGGGGCCACTGAAGCTTTCTTT	TRBD1	TRBV7-2	.	TRBJ1-1
CASGPGPTNEKLFF	TGCGCCAGCGGACCAGGGCCGACTAATGAAAAACTGTTTTTT	.	TRBV5-1	few	TRBJ1-4
CASRPLKTGGSYGYTF	TGTGCCAGCAGACCTCTTAAGACAGGGGGCAGCTATGGCTACACCTTC	TRBD1	TRBV6-2/TRBV6-3	many	TRBJ1-2
CASRQTGTGNYGYTF	TGTGCCAGCAGGCAGACCGGGACAGGGAACTATGGCTACACCTTC	TRBD1	TRBV6-2/TRBV6-3	few	TRBJ1-2
CASSATLAGAETQYF	TGTGCCAGCAGCGCAACGCTAGCGGGAGCGGAGACCCAGTACTTC	TRBD2	TRBV7-9	many	TRBJ2-5
CASSSLGQPINQPQHF	TGTGCCAGCAGCTCCTTAGGACAGCCTATCAATCAGCCCCAGCATTTT	.	TRBV5-4	.	TRBJ1-5
CASSQPGTSVSAQYF	TGCGCCAGCAGCCAGCCCGGGACTAGCGTTTCGGCCCAGTACTTC	TRBD2	TRBV4-1	many	TRBJ2-5
CASSLSGGLEQYF	TGTGCCAGCAGCTTATCAGGGGGTCTCGAGCAGTACTTC	TRBD1	TRBV7-9	few	TRBJ2-7
CASSPPGAPNQPQHF	TGTGCCAGCTCACCGCCCGGGGCCCCCAATCAGCCCCAGCATTTT	.	TRBV18	few	TRBJ1-5
CASSSWTEEKLFF	TGTGCCAGCAGCTCCTGGACGGAAGAAAAACTGTTTTTT	.	TRBV5-5	few	TRBJ1-4
CASTINYEQYF	TGTGCCAGCACCATAAACTACGAGCAGTACTTC	.	TRBV6-1	many	TRBJ2-7
CAIRATGKDEQFF	TGTGCCATCAGAGCGACAGGGAAGGATGAGCAGTTCTTC	TRBD1	TRBV10-3	many	TRBJ2-1
CASSRRTSGYFSYEQYF	TGTGCCAGCAGCCGAAGGACTAGCGGGTACTTCTCCTACGAGCAGTACTTC	TRBD2	TRBV5-6	few	TRBJ2-7
CASSLGKQGWGYNEQFF	TGTGCCAGCAGCTTGGGGAAACAGGGATGGGGCTACAATGAGCAGTTCTTC	.	TRBV7-6	many	TRBJ2-1
CAISEAPRASSYEQYF	TGTGCCATCAGTGAAGCCCCGAGGGCCAGCTCCTACGAGCAGTACTTC	.	TRBV10-3	many	TRBJ2-7
CASSSTTSGKNNEQFF	TGTGCCAGCAGCTCGACGACTAGCGGGAAAAACAATGAGCAGTTCTTC	TRBD2	TRBV11-2	few	TRBJ2-1
CASSTAGTPSSGQFF	TGCGCCAGCAGCACTGCCGGGACTCCCTCCAGTGGGCAGTTCTTC	.	TRBV5-1	many	TRBJ2-1
CASSLLAGEKNNEQFF	TGTGCCAGCAGCCTACTAGCGGGAGAGAAGAACAATGAGCAGTTCTTC	TRBD2	TRBV7-9	many	TRBJ2-1
CATAMSRRDEQYF	TGTGCCACCGCTATGAGCCGGAGGGACGAGCAGTACTTC	.	TRBV6-6	many	TRBJ2-7